This entry describes one T cell receptor beta chain. This sample is part of a study of blood T cell repertoires in COVID-19. Looking at the study overall: Sites in the United States, Italy and Spain provided acute and convalescent COVID-19 samples. The analysed material was cDNA or gDNA that came from T cells, B-cell-depleted T cells, or PBMCs.

CDR3 size: 14 residues. Trimming left V 6 bases short and J 2 bases short, with 13 bases between. CDR1 and CDR2 from the germline V gene are MNHEY and SMNVEV (reference sequence). Original handling: Reference gene primer amplification yielded estimated nucleated cell counts. Profiled with immunoSEQ multiplex PCR; TCRdb holds only in-frame clones, not every one. The DNA gave D and trimming, while V, J and clone size come from that table. Of under 150,000 clones detected, 85% to 90% appear once; the ten largest clones hold over 4%. The receptor was isolated from a woman aged 50 to 60 with acute or convalescent COVID-19. The sequenced sample was peripheral blood. The chain recombines TRBV27 with TRBJ1-1, with D tentatively TRBD1 (6 bases). The CDR3 nucleotides read TGTGCCAGCAGATCAGGGGCATTAAACACTGAAGCTTTCTTT. Translated: CASRSGALNTEAFF.